Reported below is one TCR beta chain. It lacks a known antigen. No much larger clonotype is one base removed from it; base qualities were not supplied. Whole blood was collected in K2EDTA tubes by collaborating institutions according to the institutions' own protocols. Collaborator samples were shipped for TCRbeta analysis as frozen whole blood, isolated PBMCs, or DNA extracted from either sample type. The CDR3 covers 14 residues, taking in both the cysteine and the phenylalanine. Left in the record is the CDR3 DNA by itself, 42 bases read in frame from the first base. Based on the germline V gene, the CDR1 and CDR2 sequences are SNHLY and FYNNEI. From V the trimming removes 7 bases and from J it removes 6 bases, while the gene matches leave 11 bases of the junction unaccounted for. TCRbeta CDR3 regions were amplified from genomic DNA by means of the immunoSEQ Assay, a bias-controlled multiplex PCR. From the authors' description of their analysis: The number of nucleated cells in each sample was estimated by amplification of reference gene primers within the assay. To quantify the absolute abundance of each unique TCRbeta CDR3 rearrangement, sequence reads were collapsed and filtered. For each sample, productive Simpson clonality was calculated as the square root of Simpson's diversity index over productive rearrangements. TCRdb took this table from immuneACCESS and kept in-frame rearrangements with V and J called. Such tables lack part of the clones; where checked against another copy, unresolved V genes explain under half of the gap, and the rest is unexplained. The V and J calls and the clone size are those of that table, but D and trimming were determined from the DNA. This sample lists approximately 92,000 clones; roughly 87% were detected once. Of the sample, roughly 18% falls within the top ten clones.

The data were obtained in a study of blood T cell repertoires in COVID-19 (TCRdb year 2020). Some background on the complete study: Samples from collaborators originated in the United States, Italy and Spain and spanned both the acute and convalescent phases of COVID-19. The prospective study material was composed of cDNA or gDNA derived from T cells, B-cell-depleted T cells, or PBMCs. Subjects who had been exposed to COVID-19, were actively infected with it, or had recovered from it provided the deeply sampled blood TCRbeta repertoires that made up the dataset. The repertoires were made available in a free public database intended to serve as a resource for research on the immune response to SARS-CoV-2. Samples were obtained from the ongoing ImmuneRACE study (first 160 participants) and from 1,000 to 1,500 subjects provided by 6 global collaborators. The sample metadata nearly always contained a de-identified subject ID, COVID-19 status, age in years and sex. Where HLA class I and class II types were available, the types were taken from metadata supplied by the sample provider, not from assay-based typing.

Study-level results and caveats: How much clinical and demographic metadata was included differed by source and by participant, and the metadata was provided uncurated.

The sequence links TRBV2 to TRBJ2-7, with 8 central nucleotides matching TRBD1. The sequence was collected from an elderly man with acute or convalescent COVID-19. The sample comprised peripheral blood. Here is the DNA: TGTGCCAGCACCCGGACAGGGACCTCTCTCGAGCAGTACTTC. It translates as CASTRTGTSLEQYF.